This T cell receptor beta chain was captured in a study of blood T cell repertoires in COVID-19. Study information: The cDNA or gDNA used as material had been derived from T cells, B-cell-depleted T cells, or PBMCs.

The assay was immunoSEQ multiplex PCR, and TCRdb's table has in-frame clones only and misses some. The table shows around 69,000 clones, with more than 80% occurring only once. Only a few counts were recorded for this clone. V was trimmed by 6 bases and J by 0 bases, leaving 11 bases between them. The germline V gene encodes CDR1 MNHEY and CDR2 SMNVEV (reference sequence). This CDR3 comprises 14 residues. The chain is built from TRBV27 and TRBJ1-1; D call uncertain. This TCR came from a woman in her sixties or seventies with acute or convalescent COVID-19. Sequenced material: peripheral blood. The CDR3 DNA reads as TGTGCCAGCAGCTTAGACACCTTGAACACTGAAGCTTTCTTT. Translating gives CASSLDTLNTEAFF.